The next 31 T cell receptor beta chains were all read from a single sample in a study of blood T cell repertoires in COVID-19. TCRdb's table, derived via immunoSEQ multiplex PCR, lists solely in-frame clones and lacks some. Here the sample spans about 60,000 clones, 88% being singletons. The sequenced sample consisted of peripheral blood. These receptor sequences come from a man aged 50 to 59 with active COVID-19.

V usage is TRBV6-5 and J usage is TRBJ2-3, with D maybe TRBD2 (5 bases). The V end lost 7 bases, the J end lost 2 bases, and 13 bases lay between the germline ends. The germline V gene has CDR1 MNHEY and CDR2 SVGAGI. The CDR3 consists of 14 residues. The CDR3 is CASMNQRPTDTQYF. CDR3 DNA: TGTGCCAGCATGAATCAGCGGCCCACAGATACGCAGTATTTT.

The V gene is TRBV5-1, the J gene TRBJ2-1; perhaps TRBD2 as D (5 bases). The V gene lost 0 bases and the J gene lost 1 base, with 11 bases spanning the gap. The length of the CDR3 is 16 residues. Germline loops: CDR1 SGHRS, CDR2 YFSETQ. The CDR3 here is CASSLGGSGSYNEQFF. In DNA form, the CDR3 reads TGCGCCAGCAGCTTGGGCGGGTCTGGATCCTACAATGAGCAGTTCTTC.

The V gene is TRBV12-3 or TRBV12-4, the J gene TRBJ2-5, with 7 positions matching TRBD1. Losses at the gene ends were 8 bases for V and 5 bases for J; bases not matched to a gene: 8. The CDR3 contains 13 residues. The CDR3 sequence: CASQTGKVETQYF. DNA for the CDR3: TGTGCCAGCCAGACAGGGAAGGTGGAGACCCAGTACTTC.

A single count supports this clone. The genes are TRBV21-1 and TRBJ2-3; TRBD1 is the table's D call, not checked against the DNA. TRBV21-1 corresponds to a pseudogene. The CDR3 loop spans 14 amino acids. The CDR3: CARGDRGSTDTQYF. CDR3 DNA: TGTGCCAGAGGGGACAGGGGTAGCACAGATACGCAGTATTTT.

The chain has TRBV6-5 and TRBJ2-5; D may be TRBD2 (5 bases). Germline V gene lookup returns CDR1 MNHEY and CDR2 SVGAGI. The CDR3 sequence is 15 residues long. V was trimmed by 7 bases and J by 1 base, leaving 16 bases between them. The CDR3 sequence: CASKRGGGFQETQYF. CDR3 DNA: TGTGCCAGCAAGAGAGGAGGCGGCTTCCAAGAGACCCAGTACTTC.

The CDR3 is CASSYVGGGYTF. DNA of the CDR3: TGTGCCAGCAGTTACGTCGGGGGTGGCTACACCTTC. The rearrangement links TRBV6-2 or TRBV6-3 to TRBJ1-2; D might be TRBD1 (5 bases). The CDR3 runs 12 residues. V lost 2 bases to trimming and J lost 7 bases, with 8 bases between them. Looked up from germline, CDR1 is MNHEY and CDR2 is SVGEGT.

This rearrangement joins TRBV2 to TRBJ2-7, with TRBD1 matching over 8 bases. J gave up 2 bases and V 8 bases, and 8 bases lay outside the gene matches. The length of the CDR3 is 14 residues. CDR1 and CDR2 from the germline V gene are SNHLY and FYNNEI. The CDR3 DNA follows: TGTGCCAGCGGCAGGGGGCCGCAGCCCTACGAGCAGTACTTC. Its translation is CASGRGPQPYEQYF.

J is TRBJ2-5 and V is TRBV18; 7 bases are a match to TRBD2. V lost 0 bases, J lost 4 bases, and 2 bases stayed unmatched. Germline loops: CDR1 KGHSH, CDR2 LQKENI. The CDR3 contains 14 residues. In DNA form, the CDR3 reads TGTGCCAGCTCACCACCGACTAGCCGAGAGACCCAGTACTTC. Residues: CASSPPTSRETQYF. The full variable domain, rest sourced from reference TRBV18 and TRBJ2-5, is NAGVMQNPRHLVRRRGQEARLRCSPMKGHSHVYWYRQLPEEGLKFMVYLQKENIIDESGMPKERFSAEFPKEGPSILRIQQVVRGDSAAYFCASSPPTSRETQYFGPGTRLLVL.

The sample holds one count of this clone. The V gene is TRBV4-2, the J gene TRBJ1-6; D ambiguous. Germline lookup yields CDR1 LGHNA and CDR2 YNFKEQ. This CDR3 region has 15 residues. V shed 1 base and J shed 4 bases, with 8 bases lying between them. The CDR3 nucleotides are TGTGCCAGCAGCCAAGTGGAGGTTTATAATTCACCCCTCCACTTT. Amino acid sequence: CASSQVEVYNSPLHF.

The J gene is TRBJ2-3, the V gene TRBV18; TRBD2 agrees at 8 bases. V shed 5 bases, J shed 5 bases, and the junction held 9 bases outside the gene matches. Germline V gene sequence: CDR1 KGHSH, CDR2 LQKENI. This CDR3 comprises 15 residues. The CDR3 DNA sequence: TGTGCCAGCTCATCTGACGGGGGGGGTCGAGATACGCAGTATTTT. Its translation is CASSSDGGGRDTQYF.

The J gene is TRBJ2-7, the V gene TRBV19; D is possibly TRBD2 (5 bases). Germline V gene sequence: CDR1 LNHDA, CDR2 SQIVND (reference sequence). The CDR3 spans 13 residues. Trimming removed 4 bases from V and 0 bases from J, with 7 bases in between. The CDR3 DNA reads TGTGCCAGTAGTACCGGGGTCTCCTACGAGCAGTACTTC. Its protein product is CASSTGVSYEQYF.

The DNA of the CDR3 is TGTGCCAGCTCACCATCACCCTCTTGGGGACAGTCCTACGAGCAGTACTTC. Protein sequence: CASSPSPSWGQSYEQYF. The chain links TRBV18 to TRBJ2-7; 7 nucleotides match TRBD1. The CDR3 totals 17 residues. With V trimmed by 2 bases and J by 1 base, 11 bases remained unmatched. Germline CDR1 is KGHSH and CDR2 is LQKENI.

This chain joins TRBV19 and TRBJ1-1; the D is unclear. This CDR3 spans 15 amino acids. Germline assignment: CDR1 LNHDA and CDR2 SQIVND (reference sequence). V lost 6 bases and J lost 0, with 14 bases in between. The CDR3 sequence: CASRHVGTVNTEAFF. The DNA for the CDR3 is TGTGCCAGTAGACATGTTGGAACAGTGAACACTGAAGCTTTCTTT.

The V and J genes are TRBV11-2 and TRBJ1-5; D call uncertain. The V end lost 5 bases, the J end lost 0 bases, and 14 bases lay between the germline ends. Germline lookup yields CDR1 SGHAT and CDR2 FQNNGV. The CDR3 covers 16 residues. The CDR3 DNA reads TGTGCCAGCAGCCTCCGGGGAGACCCTAGCAATCAGCCCCAGCATTTT. Residues: CASSLRGDPSNQPQHF.

V is TRBV6-5 and J is TRBJ2-3, with 9 nucleotides matching TRBD1. The V and J ends lost 0 bases and 1 base, in that order; junction bases with no gene match: 2. Germline V lookup: CDR1 MNHEY, CDR2 SVGAGI. The CDR3 totals 16 residues. The CDR3 loop is CASSYSWDRGTDTQYF. For the CDR3, the DNA is TGTGCCAGCAGTTACTCGTGGGACAGGGGCACAGATACGCAGTATTTT.

In its sample, this clone was seen once. In DNA form, the CDR3 reads TGTGCCAGCAGTTGGACAGGGGGGTATGGCTACACCTTC. Its translation is CASSWTGGYGYTF. The chain uses TRBV6-2 or TRBV6-3 and TRBJ1-2, with TRBD1 matching 10 bases. Trimming removed 4 bases from V and 5 bases from J; junction bases left unmatched: 1. Looked up from germline, CDR1 is MNHEY and CDR2 is SVGEGT. The CDR3 runs 13 residues.

A remark on this clone: At one end, the junction sequence differs from germline, possibly due to a read error. The V and J genes are TRBV18 and TRBJ2-7; 10 bases agree with TRBD1. Germline V gene lookup returns CDR1 KGHSH and CDR2 LQKENI. CDR3 size: 14 residues. The CDR3 DNA reads TGTGCCAGCTCGCCACCGGGACAGGGGAGGGAGCAGTACTTC. As protein: CASSPPGQGREQYF.

The V call is TRBV4-2, the J call TRBJ2-1, with 7 bases aligning to TRBD1. The ends lost 0 bases at V and 4 bases at J; junction bases unmatched: 6. Germline CDR1 LGHNA, CDR2 YNFKEQ. CDR3 length: 16 amino acids. CDR3 nucleotides: TGTGCCAGCAGCCAAGAGGGACAGAACACATACAATGAGCAGTTCTTC. Translating gives CASSQEGQNTYNEQFF.

The rearrangement joins TRBV2 to TRBJ1-4; 9 bases are a match to TRBD1. Unmatched junction bases numbered 22, after V lost 7 bases and J lost 4 bases. The CDR3 has 20 amino acids. Per germline, CDR1 SNHLY and CDR2 FYNNEI. This CDR3 reads CASKRTGDLTPRLLNEKLFF. CDR3 DNA sequence: TGTGCCAGCAAAAGGACAGGGGATCTTACGCCCCGTCTTCTTAATGAAAAACTGTTTTTT.

The chain combines TRBV6-5 with TRBJ1-2, with D maybe TRBD1 (5 bases). Germline V gene data show CDR1 as MNHEY and CDR2 as SVGAGI. This CDR3 region has 12 residues. Trimming removed 6 bases at V and 2 bases at J, with 7 bases between. The CDR3 region has the DNA TGTGCCAGCAGCGACAGCAACTATGGCTACACCTTC. Translating gives CASSDSNYGYTF.

The chain links TRBV6-5 to TRBJ2-1, with 9 positions matching TRBD2. Germline CDR1 is MNHEY and CDR2 is SVGAGI. CDR3 length: 12 residues. The CDR3 loop reads CASGRTNNEQFF. The CDR3, as DNA: TGTGCAAGCGGGAGGACCAACAATGAGCAGTTCTTC.

The J gene is TRBJ2-5, the V gene TRBV25-1; a weak D match, TRBD2 (6 bases). This CDR3 contains 11 residues. Germline CDR1 MGHDK, CDR2 SYGVNS. V was pared by 6 bases and J by 7 bases, with 9 bases between. The CDR3 DNA sequence: TGTGCCAGCAGCCCCGGGGGGACCCAGTACTTC. This gives the protein CASSPGGTQYF.

This sequence joins TRBV10-3 and TRBJ2-1; D may be TRBD1 (5 bases). The germline gives CDR1 ENHRY, CDR2 SYGVKD. CDR3 length: 12 amino acids. Trimming cost V 6 bases and J 5 bases, with 8 bases left between them. The CDR3 DNA sequence: TGTGCCATCAGCAGGGCGGACAATGAGCAGTTCTTC. It codes for CAISRADNEQFF.

Of note for this clone: The same CDR3 is also encoded by other DNA sequences in this sample. The genes are TRBV29-1 and TRBJ1-1, with a tentative D call TRBD1 (6 bases). This CDR3 region has 14 residues. The V gene lost 4 bases and the J gene lost 1 base, with 13 bases spanning the gap. Germline CDR1 reads SQVTM; CDR2 reads ANQGSEA. The CDR3 loop is CSVAGQNSNTEAFF. The CDR3 DNA is TGCAGCGTTGCAGGACAGAATTCGAACACTGAAGCTTTCTTT.

The genes are TRBV12-5 and TRBJ2-7, with 7 bases lining up with TRBD2. After removal of 0 bases from V and 6 bases from J, the junction contained 5 bases not matched to a gene. The CDR3 contains 14 residues. Germline V gene sequence: CDR1 LGHNT, CDR2 FRNRAP. This CDR3 reads CASGLVAREGEQYF. The CDR3 region has the DNA TGTGCTAGTGGTTTGGTAGCCAGGGAGGGCGAGCAGTACTTC.

The V gene is TRBV18, the J gene TRBJ1-1, with D perhaps matching TRBD1 (5 bases). V was shortened by 8 bases and J by 1 base, with 11 bases between the two germline ends. In germline, CDR1 is KGHSH, CDR2 LQKENI. The CDR3 length is 13 residues. The CDR3 sequence is CASHAGQNTEAFF. The CDR3 DNA reads as TGTGCCAGCCACGCCGGACAGAACACTGAAGCTTTCTTT. Full variable domain (outside the CDR3, taken from reference TRBV18 and TRBJ1-1): NAGVMQNPRHLVRRRGQEARLRCSPMKGHSHVYWYRQLPEEGLKFMVYLQKENIIDESGMPKERFSAEFPKEGPSILRIQQVVRGDSAAYFCASHAGQNTEAFFGQGTRLTVV.

V usage is TRBV27 and J usage is TRBJ2-2; tentative D call: TRBD1 (7 bases). V was shortened by 5 bases and J by 4 bases, with 20 bases between the two germline ends. The CDR3 sequence is 17 residues long. From germline, CDR1 is MNHEY and CDR2 SMNVEV (reference sequence). CDR3 nucleotides: TGTGCCAGCAGTCCCCGCGGGACAGCCCACGGCACCGGGGAGCTGTTTTTT. Its protein product is CASSPRGTAHGTGELFF.

This clone was observed a single time. V and J are TRBV7-2 and TRBJ2-7, with D possibly TRBD2 on 7 matching bases. The V and J ends lost 4 bases and 6 bases respectively, with 16 bases between them. The CDR3 is 14 residues long. CDR1 is SGHTA, CDR2 FQGNSA, per germline. CDR3 region: CASSSGGPLPEQYF. The CDR3 region has the DNA TGTGCCAGCAGCTCCGGGGGGCCCCTACCCGAGCAGTACTTC.

The chain uses TRBV4-3 and TRBJ2-7, with 12 bases fitting TRBD2. With V trimmed by 0 bases and J by 4 bases, 7 bases remained unmatched. The germline V gene encodes CDR1 LGHNA and CDR2 YSLEER. The CDR3 consists of 17 residues. Here the CDR3 DNA reads TGCGCCAGCAGCCAAGATGCACTAGCGGGGGGTATATACGAGCAGTACTTC. This codes for CASSQDALAGGIYEQYF.

The chain carries TRBV5-6 and TRBJ1-2; 7 bases line up with TRBD1. The CDR3 totals 14 residues. Germline CDR1 SGHDT, CDR2 YYEEEE. J was trimmed by 4 bases and V by 2 bases; bases with no gene match: 5. The CDR3 nucleotides are TGTGCCAGCAGCTTAGGGGGCAGGGCCTATGGCTACACCTTC. Encoded protein: CASSLGGRAYGYTF.

The chain joins TRBV6-2 or TRBV6-3 to TRBJ2-2, with 12 positions matching TRBD1. J lost 2 bases, V lost 6 bases, and 4 bases had no gene match. The CDR3 sequence is 16 residues long. Germline CDR1 and CDR2: MNHEY and SVGEGT. This CDR3 reads CASSMGQGANTGELFF. CDR3 in DNA: TGTGCCAGCAGCATGGGACAGGGGGCAAACACCGGGGAGCTGTTTTTT.